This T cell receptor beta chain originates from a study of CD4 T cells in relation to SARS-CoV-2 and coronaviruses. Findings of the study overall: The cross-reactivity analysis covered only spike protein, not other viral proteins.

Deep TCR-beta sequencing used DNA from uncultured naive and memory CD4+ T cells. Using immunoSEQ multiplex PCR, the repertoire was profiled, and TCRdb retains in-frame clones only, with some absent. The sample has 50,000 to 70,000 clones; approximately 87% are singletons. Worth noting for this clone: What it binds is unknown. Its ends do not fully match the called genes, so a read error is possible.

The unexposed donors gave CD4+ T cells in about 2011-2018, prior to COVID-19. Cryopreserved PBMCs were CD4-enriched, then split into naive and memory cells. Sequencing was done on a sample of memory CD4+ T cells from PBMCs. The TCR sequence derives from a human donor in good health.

The CDR3 region is CASRGGEVQYF. In nucleotides, the CDR3 is TGTGCCAGCAGAGGAGGGGAGGTTCAATACTTC. The V and J genes are TRBV6-4 and TRBJ2-4, with D possibly TRBD2 on 6 matching bases. The CDR3 has 11 residues. Germline V gene data show CDR1 as MRHNA and CDR2 as SNTAGT.